This T cell receptor (beta chain) was observed in a study of blood T cells in healthy people across ages (dated by TCRdb to the mid-2010s). Notes on the research overall: In model experiments, roughly one uniquely barcoded TCR beta cDNA molecule per two T cells was captured by template switching. Using deep sequencing normalized with unique cDNA molecular identifiers, the study measured how TCR beta repertoire diversity changes with age. Donors were grouped into four age groups: young (average roughly 16 years), middle-aged (about 40), aged (about 60) and long-lived (approximately 75). To avoid experimental bias, donors of different ages were randomly spread across the sequencing lanes. The study analyzed two additional independent replicas of 1 million unique cDNA reads from the same blood draw for two donors, one aged 18 to 29 and one aged 80 or older. Broader findings and caveats from the paper: As age increased, observed TCR beta diversity per million T cells dropped in a roughly linear way, and a significant reduction was already evident by age around 41. Compared with the aged group, the long-lived group had more naive CD4+ T cells, fewer expanded clones and increased TCR diversity, suggesting age selection. There was a strong correlation between observed TCR beta diversity and the percentage of naive T cells measured by flow cytometry. Because donor CMV infection status was unknown, age-related changes in expanded clonotypes were potentially confounded. Bulk unsorted PBMC profiling prevented conclusive comparison of naive and antigen-experienced compartments. Estimates of total diversity based on one million sequenced T cells were regarded as lower bounds and as underestimates.

Preparation of the library involved 5' RACE. The sample was run on an Illumina HiSeq 2500. A second about 7 to 12 cycle PCR used a sample-barcoded 5' primer and a J-beta primer mix. A unique molecular identifier was introduced onto each TCR beta cDNA molecule by a template-switch 5' adaptor carrying 12 random nucleotides. At least 3 million CDR3-containing paired-end reads were obtained from each sample. The Mint cDNA synthesis kit, primed by a TRBC-specific oligonucleotide, was used to synthesize first-strand cDNA from all RNA. After uracil-DNA glycosylase treatment, a first 18-cycle PCR used universal primers M1SS and BC2_uni_R on all cDNA. Per the original workflow: For normalization, 1 million high-quality reads were randomly selected from each sample, with every read carrying a distinct molecular identifier. Reads with shared molecular identifiers were discarded instead of being binned into consensus sequences. MiTCR, with a Q25 quality threshold and the strictest error-elimination algorithm, was used for CDR3 identification, clonotype clustering and error correction. Lower-bound total TCR beta diversity was estimated with a nonparametric unseen species model using Euler transformation. The public reads were reprocessed in TCRdb via fastp at Q25 and MiXCR, keeping in-frame beta chains. Each entry merges the rows of one CDR3 protein and shows their most common DNA and genes. The authors' filters were not applied to this entry. The sample table records 850,000 to 1,300,000 distinct CDR3 sequences; 40% to 45% of these occur just once. 15% to 20% of the sample comes from the top ten.

In its sample, this clonotype was seen a few times. Its antigen target is currently unknown. Base qualities are missing; no much larger clone stands one base away. The donors were a few dozen Caucasian individuals from Russia, aged roughly 6 to 100 years, who were systemically healthy. Around 10 milliliters of peripheral blood were drawn from each donor into EDTA-treated Vacutainer tubes. Ficoll-Paque density-gradient centrifugation was used to isolate PBMCs, with at least 6.5 million per sample. Total RNA, at least 6 micrograms per sample, was extracted from PBMCs with Trizol reagent. Naive CD45RAhigh/CD27high T cell percentages were measured by flow cytometry on a PBMC aliquot from every donor. This sequence was found in a woman aged 55 to 70 in good health. The sample comprised blood.

The CDR3 reads CASSSDSTPNYGYTF. The DNA sequence reads TGTGCCAGCAGCTCTGACAGCACCCCGAACTATGGCTACACCTTC. Recombination connected TRBV7-9 to TRBJ1-2; D gene: possibly TRBD1, on 5 matching bases. CDR1 and CDR2 are read off the germline V gene (reference sequence) as SEHNR and FQNEAQ. The CDR3 contains 15 residues, cysteine and phenylalanine counted. The sequence is cut down to CDR3 DNA, 45 bases in frame from base 1. A distance of 14 bases separates the germline ends of V and J, which lose 4 bases and 2 bases respectively. The full variable domain, with segments outside the CDR3 supplied by the reference TRBV7-9 and TRBJ1-2 proteins, appears as DTGVSQNPRHKITKRGQNVTFRCDPISEHNRLYWYRQTLGQGPEFLTYFQNEAQLEKSRLLSDRFSAERPKGSFSTLEIQRTEQGDSAMYLCASSSDSTPNYGYTFGSGTRLTVV.